The 5 T cell receptor beta chains listed next were all sequenced from one sample in a study of persistence of HIV-infected CD4 T cells. What these receptors recognize is not known. The immunoSEQ assay was version 4, run in survey mode. Using immunoSEQ multiplex PCR, the repertoire was profiled, and TCRdb retains in-frame clones only, with some absent. Among roughly 60,000 clones listed, under 80% were seen once. An overlapping HIV-1 Gag peptide pool stimulated these cells at about 0.91 ug/peptide/mL. CD40L-negative CD69-negative CD45RO-high memory CD4+ T cells were sorted as populations depleted of antigen-responding cells. This specimen consisted of CD4+ T cells sorted from PBMCs after 18-hour stimulation, obtained from a patient who received antiretroviral therapy. These receptors originate from an adult man with HIV who was CMV-seropositive.

The V gene is TRBV28, the J gene TRBJ2-7; perhaps D is TRBD1 or TRBD2 (6 bases each). CDR3 size: 16 residues. Germline V CDR1 and CDR2: MDHEN, SYDVKM. Trimming left V 3 bases short and J 1 base short, with 16 bases between. The DNA for the CDR3 is TGTGCCAGCAGTTTGAGTGGAGGGGGGACTTCCTACGAGCAGTACTTC. This sequence encodes CASSLSGGGTSYEQYF.

The chain combines TRBV5-1 with TRBJ1-1; 8 nucleotides agree with TRBD1. CDR3 length equals 14 residues. The J segment lost 5 bases and the V segment lost 5 bases, leaving 8 bases of the junction unmatched. Germline assignment: CDR1 SGHRS and CDR2 YFSETQ. The CDR3 nucleotides are TGCGCCAGCAGATCCGACAGGGGCGGGACTGAAGCTTTCTTT. It yields the protein CASRSDRGGTEAFF.

The chain recombines TRBV5-1 with TRBJ1-6, with D possibly matching TRBD1 (6 bases). This CDR3 region has 13 residues. Deletions cut 4 bases from V and 10 bases from J, with 12 bases between. Germline V gene lookup returns CDR1 SGHRS and CDR2 YFSETQ. This CDR3 is CASSPRGESPLHF. The CDR3 DNA is TGCGCCAGCAGCCCCAGGGGCGAGTCACCCCTCCACTTT.

V and J are TRBV24-1 and TRBJ1-5; D possibly corresponds to TRBD1 (6 bases). The CDR3 extends over 14 amino acids. V gave up 0 bases and J gave up 4 bases, with 6 bases separating them. The germline V gene has CDR1 KGHDR and CDR2 SFDVKD. CDR3 sequence (DNA): TGTGCCACCAGTGATTTGGGACAGAATCAGCCCCAGCATTTT. This sequence encodes CATSDLGQNQPQHF.

This clone was seen only a few times. The CDR3 is CASSEGGRYNSPLHF. The CDR3 DNA is TGTGCCAGCAGTGAGGGAGGGAGATATAATTCACCCCTCCACTTT. The gene calls are TRBV2 and TRBJ1-6, with D unresolved. CDR3 length: 15 amino acids. CDR1 and CDR2 (germline): SNHLY, FYNNEI. With 3 bases removed from V and 4 bases from J, the gap between germline ends came to 10 bases.